Following are 11 T cell receptor beta chains from one sample sequenced in a study of response to subunit inactivated influenza vaccine. TCRdb processed the RT-PCR reads anew with MiXCR; each CDR3 protein has one entry. In the table there are around 520,000 distinct CDR3 sequences, approximately 12% of which are singletons. The sample in question was PBMCs from blood, obtained on the day of vaccination. The receptors derive from a man aged 50 to 59 who received an inactivated influenza vaccine.

J is TRBJ2-7 and V is TRBV6-2 or TRBV6-3; D is unresolved. This CDR3 contains 13 residues. Germline V lookup: CDR1 MNHEY, CDR2 SVGEGT. Trimming left V 4 bases short and J 6 bases short, with 13 bases between. The CDR3 loop is CASSWNQWAEQYF. For the CDR3, the DNA is TGTGCCAGCAGTTGGAATCAGTGGGCCGAGCAGTACTTC.

The chain links TRBV5-5 to TRBJ2-3, with TRBD2 matching 9 bases. CDR3 size: 17 residues. With 6 bases clipped from V and 5 bases from J, the junction kept 16 bases outside the gene matches. Germline V gene data show CDR1 as SGHKS and CDR2 as YYEKEE (reference sequence). CDR3 region: CASIFFQAGGSKDTQYF. CDR3 DNA: TGTGCCAGCATCTTCTTTCAGGCGGGGGGGTCCAAAGATACGCAGTATTTT. Complete variable domain (other parts from reference TRBV5-5 and TRBJ2-3): DAGVTQSPTHLIKTRGQQVTLRCSPISGHKSVSWYQQVLGQGPQFIFQYYEKEERGRGNFPDRFSARQFPNYSSELNVNALLLGDSALYLCASIFFQAGGSKDTQYFGPGTRLTVL.

Ten or more counts support this clonotype. The V and J genes are TRBV25-1 and TRBJ1-4; the D is unclear. Trimming took 1 base from V and 14 from J, leaving 14 bases between them. Germline CDR1 is MGHDK and CDR2 is SYGVNS. This CDR3 spans 13 amino acids. The CDR3 region is CASSESSSGALFF. The CDR3 coding sequence is TGTGCCAGCAGTGAATCTAGCAGTGGAGCGCTGTTTTTT.

The chain uses TRBV7-9 and TRBJ2-1; 8 bases align to TRBD2. In germline, CDR1 is SEHNR, CDR2 FQNEAQ (reference sequence). The trim removed 0 bases at V and 4 bases at J, leaving 5 bases unmatched. This CDR3 is 16 amino acids long. The CDR3 is CASSLAAASGYNEQFF. CDR3 bases: TGTGCCAGCAGCTTAGCTGCGGCTAGCGGGTACAATGAGCAGTTCTTC.

This clonotype was counted ten times or more. The rearrangement uses TRBV3-1 and TRBJ2-2, with D unresolved. Looked up from germline, CDR1 is LGHDT and CDR2 is YNNKEL (reference sequence). The CDR3 covers 15 residues. Trimming pared 0 bases from V and 4 bases from J, leaving 9 bases between. The DNA for the CDR3 is TGTGCCAGCAGCCAAGACTTACAGCCCACCGGGGAGCTGTTTTTT. Its translation: CASSQDLQPTGELFF.

The table lists this clonotype with many counts. The V call is TRBV5-1, the J call TRBJ2-1; 11 bases are shared with TRBD2. The CDR3 runs 15 residues. After removal of 5 bases from V and 5 bases from J, the junction contained 6 bases not matched to a gene. The germline V gene has CDR1 SGHRS and CDR2 YFSETQ. The CDR3 loop reads CASRQTSGVNNEQFF. The DNA of the CDR3 is TGCGCCAGCAGACAGACTAGCGGGGTCAACAATGAGCAGTTCTTC. The variable domain in full, completed from reference TRBV5-1 and TRBJ2-1, reads KAGVTQTPRYLIKTRGQQVTLSCSPISGHRSVSWYQQTPGQGLQFLFEYFSETQRNKGNFPGRFSGRQFSNSRSEMNVSTLELGDSALYLCASRQTSGVNNEQFFGPGTRLTVL.

This clonotype was seen more than once but under ten times. The chain carries TRBV20-1 and TRBJ2-1; 9 nucleotides agree with TRBD2. This CDR3 has 15 residues. The germline CDR1 and CDR2 sequences are DFQATT and SNEGSKA (reference sequence). V was pared by 3 bases and J by 5 bases, with 8 bases of the junction left unmatched. The CDR3 nucleotides are TGCAGTGCTAGGGATAGCGGGGGATACAACAATGAGCAGTTCTTC. This sequence encodes CSARDSGGYNNEQFF.

CDR3 DNA sequence: TGTGCCAGCAGCACCCTATCTGGACAGGGGTACACCGGGGAGCTGTTTTTT. It specifies CASSTLSGQGYTGELFF. This chain uses TRBV7-3 with TRBJ2-2, with 9 bases aligning to TRBD1. V was pared by 5 bases and J by 3 bases, with 10 bases of the junction left unmatched. This CDR3 is 17 amino acids long. From germline, CDR1 is SGHTA and CDR2 FQGTGA.

This clonotype was seen many times. The J gene is TRBJ2-1, the V gene TRBV29-1; 11 bases agree with TRBD2. CDR1 is SQVTM, CDR2 ANQGSEA, per germline. Trimming removed 1 base from V and 9 bases from J; junction bases left unmatched: 8. The CDR3 has 15 residues. CDR3 DNA sequence: TGCAGCGTTGAAGGGCTAGCGGGAGGAGGTGGTGAGCAGTTCTTC. Translation: CSVEGLAGGGGEQFF.

The chain combines TRBV7-9 with TRBJ2-7; D is possibly TRBD1 or TRBD2 (6 bases each). Deletions cut 3 bases from V and 5 bases from J, with 17 bases between. Germline lookup yields CDR1 SEHNR and CDR2 FQNEAQ (reference sequence). This CDR3 has 15 amino acids. The CDR3 sequence: CASSFSRGVFHEQYF. CDR3 bases: TGTGCCAGCAGCTTTTCGAGGGGGGTCTTCCACGAGCAGTACTTC.

The rearrangement links TRBV9 to TRBJ2-7, with D hard to call. V lost 4 bases, J lost 2 bases, and 19 bases lay in between. The CDR3 consists of 16 residues. Germline-derived CDR1 and CDR2 are SGDLS and YYNGEE. This chain's CDR3 is CASSNDLVSPPYEQYF. CDR3 coding DNA: TGTGCCAGCAGCAATGACCTCGTGTCCCCCCCCTACGAGCAGTACTTC.